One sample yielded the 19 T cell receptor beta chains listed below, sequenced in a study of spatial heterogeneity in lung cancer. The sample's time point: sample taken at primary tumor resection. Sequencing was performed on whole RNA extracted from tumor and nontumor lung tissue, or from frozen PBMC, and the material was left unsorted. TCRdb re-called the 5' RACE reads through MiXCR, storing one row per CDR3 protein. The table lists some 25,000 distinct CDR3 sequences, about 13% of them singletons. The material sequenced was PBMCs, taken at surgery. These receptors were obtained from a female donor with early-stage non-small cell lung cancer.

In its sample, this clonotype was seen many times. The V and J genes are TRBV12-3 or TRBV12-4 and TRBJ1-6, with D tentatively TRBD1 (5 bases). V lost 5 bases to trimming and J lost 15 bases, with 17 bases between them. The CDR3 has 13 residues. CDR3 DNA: TGTGCCAGCAGTCCTGGAGGGGACCCCCACCTCCACTTT. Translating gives CASSPGGDPHLHF.

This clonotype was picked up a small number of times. The CDR3 loop reads CASSLLGGRQETQYF. CDR3 sequence (DNA): TGTGCCAGCAGCTTATTAGGGGGTCGCCAAGAGACCCAGTACTTC. The V gene is TRBV7-3, the J gene TRBJ2-5; D may be TRBD1 (6 bases). Germline CDR1 and CDR2: SGHTA and FQGTGA. The CDR3 has 15 residues. The germline V and J ends were trimmed by 2 bases and 1 base, with 11 bases remaining between them.

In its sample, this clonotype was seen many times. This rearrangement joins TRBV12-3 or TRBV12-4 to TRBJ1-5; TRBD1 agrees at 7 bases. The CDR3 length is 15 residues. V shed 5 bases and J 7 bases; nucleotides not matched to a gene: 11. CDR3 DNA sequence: TGTGCCAGCAGTCCTGGCGCAGGGGGTTACCAGCCCCAGCATTTT. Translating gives CASSPGAGGYQPQHF.

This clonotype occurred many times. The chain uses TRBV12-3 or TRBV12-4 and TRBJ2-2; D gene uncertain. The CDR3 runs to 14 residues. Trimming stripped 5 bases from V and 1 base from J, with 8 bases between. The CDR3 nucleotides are TGTGCCAGCAGTCCCCAGGTGAACACCGGGGAGCTGTTTTTT. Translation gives CASSPQVNTGELFF.

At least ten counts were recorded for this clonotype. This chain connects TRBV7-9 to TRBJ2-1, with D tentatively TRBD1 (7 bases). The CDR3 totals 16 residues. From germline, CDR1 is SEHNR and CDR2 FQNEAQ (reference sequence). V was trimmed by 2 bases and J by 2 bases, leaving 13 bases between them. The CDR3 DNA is TGTGCCAGCAGCTTAATCCAGGGGGGCCCCTACAATGAGCAGTTCTTC. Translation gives CASSLIQGGPYNEQFF.

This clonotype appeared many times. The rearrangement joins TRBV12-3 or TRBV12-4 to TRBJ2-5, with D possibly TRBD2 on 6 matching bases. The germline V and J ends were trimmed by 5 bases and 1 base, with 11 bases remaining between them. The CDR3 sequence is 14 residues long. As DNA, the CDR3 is TGTGCCAGCAGTCCCGGGACTCTCCAAGAGACCCAGTACTTC. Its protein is CASSPGTLQETQYF.

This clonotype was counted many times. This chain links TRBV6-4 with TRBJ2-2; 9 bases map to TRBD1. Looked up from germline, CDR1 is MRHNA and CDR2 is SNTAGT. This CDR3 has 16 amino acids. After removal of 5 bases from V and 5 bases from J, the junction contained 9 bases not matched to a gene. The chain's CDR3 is CASSPGTGTPTGELFF. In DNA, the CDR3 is TGTGCCAGCAGTCCCGGGACAGGGACCCCTACCGGGGAGCTGTTTTTT.

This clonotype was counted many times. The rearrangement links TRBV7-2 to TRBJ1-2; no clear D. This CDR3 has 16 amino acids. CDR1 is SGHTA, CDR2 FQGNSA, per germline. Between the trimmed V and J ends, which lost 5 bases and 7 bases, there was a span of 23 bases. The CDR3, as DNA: TGTGCCAGCAGCCTCACCTCCCCGGACGGGCGAGGTGGCTACACCTTC. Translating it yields CASSLTSPDGRGGYTF. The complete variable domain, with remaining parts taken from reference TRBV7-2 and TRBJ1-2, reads GAGVSQSPSNKVTEKGKDVELRCDPISGHTALYWYRQSLGQGLEFLIYFQGNSAPDKSGLPSDRFSAERTGGSVSTLTIQRTQQEDSAVYLCASSLTSPDGRGGYTFGSGTRLTVV.

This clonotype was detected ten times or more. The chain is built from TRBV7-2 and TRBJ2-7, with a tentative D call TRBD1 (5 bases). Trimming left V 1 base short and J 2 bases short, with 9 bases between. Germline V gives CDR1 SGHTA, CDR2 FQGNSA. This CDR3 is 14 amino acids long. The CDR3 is CASSLEVRAYEQYV. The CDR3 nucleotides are TGTGCCAGCAGCTTAGAAGTCAGGGCCTACGAGCAGTACGTC.

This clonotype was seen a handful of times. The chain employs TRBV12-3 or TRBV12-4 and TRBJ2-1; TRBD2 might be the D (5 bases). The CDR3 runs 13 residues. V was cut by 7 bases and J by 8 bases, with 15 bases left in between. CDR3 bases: TGTGCCAGCATCCGGGATTTTAGAGATGAGCAGTTCTTC. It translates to CASIRDFRDEQFF.

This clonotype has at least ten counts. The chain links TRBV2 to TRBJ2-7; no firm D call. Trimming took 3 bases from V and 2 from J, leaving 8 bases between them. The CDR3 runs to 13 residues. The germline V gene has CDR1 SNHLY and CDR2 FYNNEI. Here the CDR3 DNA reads TGTGCCAGCAGTGACCACCCTCCCTACGAGCAGTACGTC. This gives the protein CASSDHPPYEQYV.

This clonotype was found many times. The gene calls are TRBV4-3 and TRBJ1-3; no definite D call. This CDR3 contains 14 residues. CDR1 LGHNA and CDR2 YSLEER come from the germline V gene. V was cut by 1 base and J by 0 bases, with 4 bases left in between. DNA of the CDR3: TGCGCCAGCAGCCAAGCCCACTCTGGAAACACCATATATTTT. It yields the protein CASSQAHSGNTIYF.

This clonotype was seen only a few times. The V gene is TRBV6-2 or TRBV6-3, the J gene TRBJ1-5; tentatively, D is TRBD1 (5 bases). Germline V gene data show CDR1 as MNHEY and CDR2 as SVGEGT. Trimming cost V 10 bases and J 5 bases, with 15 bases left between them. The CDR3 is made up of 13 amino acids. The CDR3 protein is CATPTVGDQPQHF. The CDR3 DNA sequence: TGTGCCACCCCTACGGTGGGGGATCAGCCCCAGCATTTT.

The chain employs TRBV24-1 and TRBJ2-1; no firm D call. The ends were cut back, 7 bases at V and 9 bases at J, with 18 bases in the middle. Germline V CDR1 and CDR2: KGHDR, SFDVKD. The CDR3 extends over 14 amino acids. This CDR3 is CATSPIYPPGEQFF. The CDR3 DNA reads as TGTGCCACCAGCCCGATCTATCCCCCAGGTGAGCAGTTCTTC.

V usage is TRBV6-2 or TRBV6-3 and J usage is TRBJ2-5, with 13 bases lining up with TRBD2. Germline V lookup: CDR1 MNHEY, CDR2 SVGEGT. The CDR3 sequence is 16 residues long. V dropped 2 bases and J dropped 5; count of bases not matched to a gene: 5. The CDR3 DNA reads TGTGCCAGCAGTTACGGGACTAGCGGGACTTGGGAGACCCAGTACTTC. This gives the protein CASSYGTSGTWETQYF.

CDR3: CASSFSPPGSNQPQHF. CDR3 coding DNA: TGTGCCAGCTCTTTTTCCCCCCCGGGGAGCAATCAGCCCCAGCATTTT. The chain couples TRBV18 to TRBJ1-5; D remains ambiguous. The V gene's germline CDR1 is KGHSH and CDR2 LQKENI. This CDR3 contains 16 residues. Deletions cut 6 bases from V and 1 base from J, with 16 bases between.

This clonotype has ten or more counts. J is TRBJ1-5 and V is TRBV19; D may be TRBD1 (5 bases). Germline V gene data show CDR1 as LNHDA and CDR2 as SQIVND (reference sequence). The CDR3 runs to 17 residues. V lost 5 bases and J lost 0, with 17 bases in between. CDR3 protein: CASSPPGTVYSNQPQHF. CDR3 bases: TGTGCCAGTAGTCCACCCGGGACGGTCTATAGCAATCAGCCCCAGCATTTT. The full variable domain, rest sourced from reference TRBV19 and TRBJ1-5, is DGGITQSPKYLFRKEGQNVTLSCEQNLNHDAMYWYRQDPGQGLRLIYYSQIVNDFQKGDIAEGYSVSREKKESFPLTVTSAQKNPTAFYLCASSPPGTVYSNQPQHFGDGTRLSIL.

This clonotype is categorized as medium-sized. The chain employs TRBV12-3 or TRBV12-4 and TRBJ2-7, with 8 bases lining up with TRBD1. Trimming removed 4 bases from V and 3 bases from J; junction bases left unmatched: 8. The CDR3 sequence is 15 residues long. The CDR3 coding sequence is TGTGCCAGCAGTTACCCCGACAGGGGCCACTACGAGCAGTACTTC. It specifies CASSYPDRGHYEQYF.

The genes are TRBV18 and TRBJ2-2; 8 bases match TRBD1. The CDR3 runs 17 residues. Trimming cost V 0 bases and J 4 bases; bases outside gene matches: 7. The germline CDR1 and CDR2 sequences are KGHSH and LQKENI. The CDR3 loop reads CASSPPQGALITGELFF. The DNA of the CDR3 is TGTGCCAGCTCACCACCGCAGGGGGCGCTTATCACCGGGGAGCTGTTTTTT.